This T cell receptor (beta chain) came from a study of blood T cell repertoires in COVID-19. Study-level background: Samples representing acute and convalescent COVID-19 were sourced from the United States, Italy and Spain. The cDNA or gDNA used as material had been derived from T cells, B-cell-depleted T cells, or PBMCs.

How the authors handled the data: The assay estimated nucleated cells by amplifying reference gene primers. The repertoire was sequenced with immunoSEQ multiplex PCR; TCRdb's copy has only in-frame clones and lacks some. The D gene and trimming were derived from the DNA, and the V and J assignments and clone size from that table. The sample has 80,000 to 100,000 clones; roughly 80% are singletons. This clone was observed a handful of times. Germline-derived CDR1 and CDR2 are SNHLY and FYNNEI. Trimming pared 8 bases from V and 4 bases from J, leaving 21 bases between. The CDR3 is 15 residues long. The sequence was collected from a man in his sixties with acute or convalescent COVID-19. This sequence joins TRBV2 and TRBJ2-7, with D possibly matching TRBD1 (5 bases). Sequencing was performed on peripheral blood. CDR3 DNA: TGTGCCAGCCAACCCGGACAAATCAGCCCTTACGAGCAGTACTTC. The encoded protein is CASQPGQISPYEQYF.